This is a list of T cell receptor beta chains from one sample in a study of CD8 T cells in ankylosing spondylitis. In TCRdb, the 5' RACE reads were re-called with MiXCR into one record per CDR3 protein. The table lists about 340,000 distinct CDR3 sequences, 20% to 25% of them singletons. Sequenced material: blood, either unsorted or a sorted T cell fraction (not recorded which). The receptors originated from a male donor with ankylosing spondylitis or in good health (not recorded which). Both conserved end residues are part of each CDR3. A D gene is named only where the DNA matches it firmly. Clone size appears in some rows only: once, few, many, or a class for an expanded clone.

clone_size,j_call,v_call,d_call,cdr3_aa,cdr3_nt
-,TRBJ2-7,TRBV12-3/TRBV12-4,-,CASSDVDYEQYF,TGTGCCAGCAGTGACGTGGATTACGAGCAGTACTTC
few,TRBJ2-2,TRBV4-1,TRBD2,CASSQEGTMNTGELFF,TGCGCCAGCAGCCAAGAAGGGACTATGAACACCGGGGAGCTGTTTTTT
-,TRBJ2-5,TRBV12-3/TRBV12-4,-,CASTLGPKETQYF,TGTGCCAGCACCTTAGGTCCTAAAGAGACCCAGTACTTC
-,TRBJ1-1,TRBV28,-,CASSGVGANTEAFF,TGTGCCAGCAGCGGCGTGGGGGCGAACACTGAAGCTTTCTTT
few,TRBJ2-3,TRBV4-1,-,CASSQMPSTDTQYF,TGCGCCAGCAGCCAAATGCCGAGCACAGATACGCAGTATTTT
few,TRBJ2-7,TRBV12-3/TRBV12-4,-,CASSPGPASHEQYF,TGTGCCAGCAGTCCAGGACCCGCGTCCCACGAGCAGTACTTC
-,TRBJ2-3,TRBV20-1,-,CSAREAPSGGTDTQYF,TGCAGTGCTAGAGAGGCTCCATCGGGGGGCACAGATACGCAGTATTTT
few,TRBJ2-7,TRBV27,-,CASSFLGQAAYEQYF,TGTGCCAGCAGTTTTCTAGGGCAGGCCGCCTACGAGCAGTACTTC
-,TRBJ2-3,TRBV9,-,CASSVGTDPPDTQYF,TGTGCCAGCAGCGTAGGTACAGATCCCCCAGATACGCAGTATTTT
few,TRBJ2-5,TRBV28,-,CASSRVDLSLAQYF,TGTGCCAGCAGTCGGGTGGATTTGAGTTTGGCCCAGTACTTC
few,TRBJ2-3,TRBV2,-,CASSGRIFTDTQYF,TGTGCCAGCAGTGGACGGATTTTCACAGATACGCAGTATTTT
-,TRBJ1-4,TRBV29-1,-,CSVEHPFEEKLFF,TGCAGCGTTGAACATCCGTTTGAGGAAAAACTGTTTTTT
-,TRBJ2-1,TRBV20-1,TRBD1,CSARGTGTGDRYNEQFF,TGCAGTGCTAGAGGCACCGGGACAGGGGACAGATACAATGAGCAGTTCTTC
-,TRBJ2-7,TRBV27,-,CASSFRDGGLDEQYF,TGTGCCAGCAGTTTCCGGGACGGAGGGTTGGACGAGCAGTACTTC
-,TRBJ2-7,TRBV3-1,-,CASSQADGSYEQYF,TGTGCCAGCAGCCAAGCGGACGGATCCTACGAGCAGTACTTC
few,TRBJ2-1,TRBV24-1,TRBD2,CATSHTGLAVDEQFF,TGTGCCACCAGTCACACGGGACTAGCGGTGGATGAGCAGTTCTTC
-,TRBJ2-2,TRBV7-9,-,CASSQLTGELFF,TGTGCCAGCAGCCAGCTTACCGGGGAGCTGTTTTTT
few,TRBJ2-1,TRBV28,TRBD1,CASSPLTGPYNEQFF,TGTGCCAGCAGTCCCCTGACAGGGCCTTACAATGAGCAGTTCTTC
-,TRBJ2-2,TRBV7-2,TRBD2,CASSLSGLAKNTGELFF,TGTGCCAGCAGCTTAAGTGGACTAGCGAAGAACACCGGGGAGCTGTTTTTT
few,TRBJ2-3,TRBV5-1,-,CASRLLSRGRRTDTQYF,TGCGCCAGCAGGCTTCTCTCGCGCGGACGCCGCACAGATACGCAGTATTTT
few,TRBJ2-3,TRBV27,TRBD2,CASSHLLAGGSTDTQYF,TGTGCCAGCAGTCACCTACTAGCGGGGGGTAGCACAGATACGCAGTATTTT